One and the same sample provided the 26 T cell receptor beta chains below, sequenced in a study of blood T cell repertoires in COVID-19. Clones were sequenced by immunoSEQ multiplex PCR, and TCRdb holds only the in-frame ones, with some missing. The sample shows under 150,000 clones, 75% to 90% of them seen only once. The specimen sequenced was peripheral blood. These receptors originate from a woman between 35 and 50 years old with acute or convalescent COVID-19.

The V gene is TRBV9, the J gene TRBJ2-1, with D uncertain. V lost 0 bases and J 4 bases, leaving 5 bases between the germline ends. The CDR3 length is 13 residues. Germline V CDR1 and CDR2: SGDLS, YYNGEE. CDR3 in DNA: TGTGCCAGCAGCGTAGCCCCTTACAATGAGCAGTTCTTC. It encodes CASSVAPYNEQFF.

The chain uses TRBV5-6 and TRBJ2-3; 14 bases are a match to TRBD2. With V trimmed by 4 bases and J by 11 bases, 12 bases remained unmatched. This CDR3 region has 16 residues. CDR1 and CDR2 from the germline V gene are SGHDT and YYEEEE. The CDR3 loop reads CASSPPQRLAGGKQYF. The CDR3 DNA reads TGTGCCAGCAGCCCTCCGCAAAGACTAGCGGGGGGGAAGCAGTATTTT. The full variable domain, its missing parts supplied by reference TRBV5-6 and TRBJ2-3, is DAGVTQSPTHLIKTRGQQVTLRCSPKSGHDTVSWYQQALGQGPQFIFQYYEEEERQRGNFPDRFSGHQFPNYSSELNVNALLLGDSALYLCASSPPQRLAGGKQYFGPGTRLTVL.

Notes on this clone: Within the sample, other DNA sequences also encode this same CDR3. The chain joins TRBV7-9 to TRBJ1-6; 8 nucleotides align to TRBD1. Germline CDR1 reads SEHNR; CDR2 reads FQNEAQ (reference sequence). V was pared by 5 bases and J by 4 bases, with 7 bases of the junction left unmatched. The CDR3 is made up of 16 amino acids. Written as DNA, the CDR3 is TGTGCCAGCAGCAGTGGACAGGGCTTTTATAATTCACCCCTCCACTTT. Translated: CASSSGQGFYNSPLHF.

The gene calls are TRBV19 and TRBJ1-1; perhaps TRBD1 as D (5 bases). This CDR3 is 14 amino acids long. Germline CDR1 LNHDA, CDR2 SQIVND (reference sequence). Trimming stripped 5 bases from V and 5 bases from J, with 15 bases between. The CDR3 DNA reads as TGTGCCAGTAGTTCGCAGGGTAGGTGGACTGAAGCTTTCTTT. It is translated as CASSSQGRWTEAFF.

This chain links TRBV30 with TRBJ1-3; no clear D gene. The V end lost 3 bases, the J end lost 4 bases, and 10 bases lay between the germline ends. The CDR3 totals 13 residues. The V gene's germline CDR1 is GTSNPN and CDR2 SVGIG (reference sequence). The CDR3 coding sequence is TGTGCCTGGAGCCAAGCCAGGGGAAACACCATATATTTT. This gives the protein CAWSQARGNTIYF.

The chain employs TRBV30 and TRBJ1-4; tentatively, D is TRBD1 (5 bases). V gave up 4 bases and J gave up 0 bases, with 9 bases separating them. Germline lookup yields CDR1 GTSNPN and CDR2 SVGIG (reference sequence). CDR3 size: 14 residues. The CDR3 coding sequence is TGTGCCTGGAAGCAGGGCGCAACTAATGAAAAACTGTTTTTT. This encodes CAWKQGATNEKLFF. Combining the CDR3 with reference TRBV30 and TRBJ1-4 gives the whole variable domain SQTIHQWPATLVQPVGSPLSLECTVEGTSNPNLYWYRQAAGRGLQLLFYSVGIGQISSEVPQNLSASRPQDRQFILSSKKLLLSDSGFYLCAWKQGATNEKLFFGSGTQLSVL.

This sequence joins TRBV5-1 and TRBJ2-7; unclear D gene. Germline V gene data show CDR1 as SGHRS and CDR2 as YFSETQ. V dropped 0 bases and J dropped 3 bases, with 10 bases sitting between them. The CDR3 has 14 residues. CDR3 loop: CASSLASGFYEQYF. Here the CDR3 DNA reads TGCGCCAGCAGCTTGGCTTCCGGTTTCTACGAGCAGTACTTC. Full variable domain (rest looked up from reference TRBV5-1 and TRBJ2-7): KAGVTQTPRYLIKTRGQQVTLSCSPISGHRSVSWYQQTPGQGLQFLFEYFSETQRNKGNFPGRFSGRQFSNSRSEMNVSTLELGDSALYLCASSLASGFYEQYFGPGTRLTVT.

The gene calls are TRBV7-2 and TRBJ2-7; 11 bases align to TRBD2. Germline CDR1 is SGHTA and CDR2 is FQGNSA. This CDR3 comprises 15 residues. Trimming at V came to 8 bases and at J to 0 bases, leaving 6 bases not matched to a gene. CDR3 sequence reads: CASRSSGGTSYEQYF. The CDR3, as DNA: TGTGCCAGCCGCTCTAGCGGGGGGACCTCCTACGAGCAGTACTTC. Combining the CDR3 with reference TRBV7-2 and TRBJ2-7 gives the whole variable domain GAGVSQSPSNKVTEKGKDVELRCDPISGHTALYWYRQSLGQGLEFLIYFQGNSAPDKSGLPSDRFSAERTGGSVSTLTIQRTQQEDSAVYLCASRSSGGTSYEQYFGPGTRLTVT.

The CDR3 DNA follows: TGCAGCGTTGCCCTTGGGGAGGGCCTTGAAGCTTTCTTT. Translated, it gives CSVALGEGLEAFF. The chain recombines TRBV29-1 with TRBJ1-1; D call uncertain. The CDR3 has 13 amino acids. CDR1 SQVTM and CDR2 ANQGSEA come from the germline V gene. V lost 4 bases, J lost 7 bases, and 16 bases lay in between.

The rearrangement joins TRBV7-9 to TRBJ1-6; D is possibly TRBD1 (6 bases). Trimming removed 10 bases from V and 14 bases from J, with 12 bases in between. This CDR3 region has 10 residues. Germline CDR1 reads SEHNR; CDR2 reads FQNEAQ (reference sequence). This CDR3 reads CATQGPTLHF. The CDR3 DNA is TGTGCCACACAGGGACCCACCCTCCACTTT.

The chain uses TRBV30 and TRBJ1-4, with a possible D match to TRBD1 (6 bases). CDR1 is GTSNPN and CDR2 is SVGIG in the germline V gene (reference sequence). The CDR3 covers 17 residues. V lost 0 bases to trimming and J lost 4 bases, with 18 bases between them. CDR3 amino acids: CAWSVRSGGPYNEKLFF. DNA of the CDR3: TGTGCCTGGAGTGTGCGTTCGGGGGGGCCCTATAATGAAAAACTGTTTTTT.

This chain links TRBV5-1 with TRBJ1-4; D is possibly TRBD1 (5 bases). Germline loops: CDR1 SGHRS, CDR2 YFSETQ. The CDR3 has 16 residues. Between the trimmed V and J ends, which lost 0 bases and 0 bases, there was a span of 9 bases. CDR3 sequence reads: CASSLGTPSTNEKLFF. CDR3 coding DNA: TGCGCCAGCAGCTTGGGGACACCTTCAACTAATGAAAAACTGTTTTTT.

The CDR3 coding sequence is TGTGCCAGCCTGCTTGCGGGGGGATACGAGCAGTACTTC. This gives the protein CASLLAGGYEQYF. The chain links TRBV6-6 to TRBJ2-7; the match to TRBD2 covers 8 bases. The J segment lost 4 bases and the V segment lost 8 bases, leaving 7 bases of the junction unmatched. CDR1 is MNHNY and CDR2 is SVGAGI in the germline V gene (reference sequence). This CDR3 is built from 13 residues.

To note about this clone: An end of the junction differs from the germline gene, which may be a read error. The chain recombines TRBV3-1 (or the pseudogene TRBV3-2) with TRBJ2-2, with 8 nucleotides matching TRBD2. This CDR3 has 16 amino acids. Germline V gives CDR1 LGHDT, CDR2 YNNKEL (reference sequence). CDR3 sequence: CASSLKTRGGTEELFF. CDR3 coding DNA: TGTGCCAGCAGCCTAAAAACCCGCGGGGGGACCGAGGAGCTGTTTTTT.

The chain employs TRBV29-1 and TRBJ1-1, with D possibly TRBD1 on 5 matching bases. Trimming cost V 4 bases and J 3 bases, with 9 bases left between them. From germline, CDR1 is SQVTM and CDR2 ANQGSEA. The CDR3 runs to 12 residues. CDR3: CSVVPGDTEAFF. CDR3 in DNA: TGCAGCGTTGTTCCGGGGGACACTGAAGCTTTCTTT.

CDR3 nucleotides: TGTGCCAGTAGCTCCCGGACAGGGGGGCTCGGCGGGGAGCTGTTTTTT. This encodes CASSSRTGGLGGELFF. The chain joins TRBV19 to TRBJ2-2; 10 nucleotides agree with TRBD1. This CDR3 contains 16 residues. V was pared by 6 bases and J by 7 bases, with 11 bases of the junction left unmatched. CDR1 and CDR2 from the germline V gene are LNHDA and SQIVND (reference sequence).

The chain recombines TRBV6-5 with TRBJ2-3, with D perhaps TRBD1 (5 bases). Germline assignment: CDR1 MNHEY and CDR2 SVGAGI. The CDR3 is made up of 14 amino acids. Deletions cut 4 bases from V and 2 bases from J, with 10 bases between. The CDR3 reads CASSLKGVTDTQYF. The CDR3 bases are TGTGCCAGCAGTTTGAAAGGGGTCACAGATACGCAGTATTTT.

Only one count was recorded for this clone. This rearrangement joins TRBV11-2 to TRBJ1-5, with D possibly TRBD1 on 6 matching bases. V was clipped by 4 bases and J by 6 bases, with 16 bases between them. This CDR3 is built from 15 residues. Germline-derived CDR1 and CDR2 are SGHAT and FQNNGV. The CDR3 coding sequence is TGTGCCAGCAGCTCTCATGGGCAGGGGAGTCAGCCCCAGCATTTT. It encodes CASSSHGQGSQPQHF.

V usage is TRBV5-1 and J usage is TRBJ2-1, with 13 bases lining up with TRBD2. Germline loops: CDR1 SGHRS, CDR2 YFSETQ. The ends lost 4 bases at V and 2 bases at J; junction bases unmatched: 3. The CDR3 contains 16 residues. The CDR3 sequence: CASSTGTSGAYNEQFF. The DNA of the CDR3 is TGCGCCAGCAGCACGGGGACTAGCGGGGCCTACAATGAGCAGTTCTTC.

The chain uses TRBV5-4 and TRBJ2-3; a weak D match, TRBD1 (5 bases). The V gene's germline CDR1 is SGHNT and CDR2 YYREEE (reference sequence). V dropped 3 bases and J dropped 6 bases, with 14 bases sitting between them. CDR3 length: 14 residues. The CDR3 coding sequence is TGTGCCAGCAGCTCGCCGCAGGGCTGGGATACGCAGTATTTT. As protein: CASSSPQGWDTQYF.

The rearrangement joins TRBV29-1 to TRBJ2-2; D is ambiguous. The CDR3 has 12 residues. Trimming removed 5 bases at V and 7 bases at J, with 11 bases between. Germline CDR1 and CDR2: SQVTM and ANQGSEA. As DNA, the CDR3 is TGCAGCGTTCAACAGACCCTCGGGGAGCTGTTTTTT. This codes for CSVQQTLGELFF.

The chain employs TRBV25-1 and TRBJ2-4, with 9 bases that match TRBD1. Germline-derived CDR1 and CDR2 are MGHDK and SYGVNS. This CDR3 is 11 amino acids long. The trim removed 7 bases at V and 16 bases at J, leaving 8 bases unmatched. This chain's CDR3 is CASTEGTGLYF. The CDR3 nucleotides read TGTGCCAGCACCGAGGGGACAGGGCTTTACTTC.

V is TRBV15 and J is TRBJ2-7; D is possibly TRBD1 (5 bases). This CDR3 has 16 amino acids. V dropped 0 bases and J dropped 3 bases, with 15 bases sitting between them. Germline V CDR1 and CDR2: LNHNV, YYDKDF (reference sequence). CDR3 in DNA: TGTGCCACCAGCAGAGATCTTGCAGGGATCGGCTACGAGCAGTACTTC. Translation gives CATSRDLAGIGYEQYF.

This clone was detected a few times. V is TRBV5-1 and J is TRBJ2-6, with a possible D match to TRBD1 (5 bases). Germline CDR1 and CDR2: SGHRS and YFSETQ. This CDR3 comprises 16 residues. V was clipped by 4 bases and J by 0 bases, with 11 bases between them. CDR3 DNA: TGCGCCAGCAGCCTGGCAGGGAACTCTGGGGCCAACGTCCTGACTTTC. Residues: CASSLAGNSGANVLTF.

With regard to this clone: A read error may account for a junction end that differs from germline. The chain joins TRBV12-5 to TRBJ1-2; D gene unclear. The CDR3 spans 10 residues. Germline CDR1 LGHNT, CDR2 FRNRAP. Here the CDR3 DNA reads TGTGCTAGTGGTTTGACGAGTACCCACTTC. As protein: CASGLTSTHF.

The chain combines TRBV12-3 or TRBV12-4 with TRBJ1-1, with 7 positions matching TRBD1. CDR3 length equals 12 residues. The V gene end was trimmed by 4 bases and the J gene end by 7 bases; junction bases not matched to a gene: 3. This chain's CDR3 is CASSYSGGEAFF. Written as DNA, the CDR3 is TGTGCCAGCAGTTATTCAGGGGGTGAAGCTTTCTTT.